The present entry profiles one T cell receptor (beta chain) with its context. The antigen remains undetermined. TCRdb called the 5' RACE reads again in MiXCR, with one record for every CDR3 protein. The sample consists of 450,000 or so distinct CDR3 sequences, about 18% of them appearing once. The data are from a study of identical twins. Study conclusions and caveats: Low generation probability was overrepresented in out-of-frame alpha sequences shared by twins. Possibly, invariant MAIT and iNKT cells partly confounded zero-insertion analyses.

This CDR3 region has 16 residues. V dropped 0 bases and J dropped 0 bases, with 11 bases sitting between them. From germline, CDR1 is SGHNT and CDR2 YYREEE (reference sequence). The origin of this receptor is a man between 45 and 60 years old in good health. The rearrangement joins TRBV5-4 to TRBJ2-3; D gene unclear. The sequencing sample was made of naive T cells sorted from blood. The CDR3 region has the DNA TGTGCCAGCAGCTTGGAAGCTTCCCCTAGCACAGATACGCAGTATTTT. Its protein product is CASSLEASPSTDTQYF.